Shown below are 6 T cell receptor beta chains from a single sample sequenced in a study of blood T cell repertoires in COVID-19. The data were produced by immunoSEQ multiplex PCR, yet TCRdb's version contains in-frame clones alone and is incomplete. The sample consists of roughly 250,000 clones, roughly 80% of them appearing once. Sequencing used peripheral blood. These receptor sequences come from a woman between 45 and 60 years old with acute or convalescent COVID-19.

In DNA form, the CDR3 reads TGTGCCTGGAGAGTGCGGAGGAGCTCCTACAATGAGCAGTTCTTC. Translation: CAWRVRRSSYNEQFF. This chain links TRBV30 with TRBJ2-1; a possible D gene is TRBD2 (5 bases). Trimming left V 3 bases short and J 0 bases short, with 12 bases between. The CDR3 covers 15 residues. Germline-derived CDR1 and CDR2 are GTSNPN and SVGIG (reference sequence).

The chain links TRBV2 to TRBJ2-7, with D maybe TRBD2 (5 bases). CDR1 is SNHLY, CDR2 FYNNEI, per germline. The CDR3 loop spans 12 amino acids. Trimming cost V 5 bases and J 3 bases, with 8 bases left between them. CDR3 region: CASSPEGYEQYF. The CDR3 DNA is TGTGCCAGCAGTCCCGAGGGCTACGAGCAGTACTTC.

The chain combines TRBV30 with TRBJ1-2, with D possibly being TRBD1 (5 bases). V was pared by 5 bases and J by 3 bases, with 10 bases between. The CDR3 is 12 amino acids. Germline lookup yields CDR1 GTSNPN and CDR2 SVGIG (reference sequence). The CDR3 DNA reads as TGTGCCTGGGGACTAGGGGACTATGGCTACACCTTC. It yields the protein CAWGLGDYGYTF. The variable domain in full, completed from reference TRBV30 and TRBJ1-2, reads SQTIHQWPATLVQPVGSPLSLECTVEGTSNPNLYWYRQAAGRGLQLLFYSVGIGQISSEVPQNLSASRPQDRQFILSSKKLLLSDSGFYLCAWGLGDYGYTFGSGTRLTVV.

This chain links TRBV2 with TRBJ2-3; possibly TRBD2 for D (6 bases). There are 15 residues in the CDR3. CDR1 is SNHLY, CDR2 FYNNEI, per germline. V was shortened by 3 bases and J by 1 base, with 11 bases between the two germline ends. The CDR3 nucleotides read TGTGCCAGCAGTGACGGCGGGATCGGCACAGATACGCAGTATTTT. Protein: CASSDGGIGTDTQYF.

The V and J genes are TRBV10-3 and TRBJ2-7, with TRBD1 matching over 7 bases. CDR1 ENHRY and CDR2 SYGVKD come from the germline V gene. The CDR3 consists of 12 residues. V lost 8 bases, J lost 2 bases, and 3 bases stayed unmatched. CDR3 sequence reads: CAIRDSPYEQYF. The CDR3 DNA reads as TGTGCCATCCGGGACAGCCCCTACGAGCAGTACTTC.

CDR3 nucleotide sequence: TGTGCCAGCAGTTTTTCCGGGACAGGGGCCGCGATCTACGAGCAGTACTTC. This codes for CASSFSGTGAAIYEQYF. V gene TRBV27 combines with J gene TRBJ2-7, with 10 nucleotides matching TRBD1. There are 17 residues in the CDR3. Germline loops: CDR1 MNHEY, CDR2 SMNVEV (reference sequence). V trimming: 3 bases; J trimming: 3 bases; junction bases outside the gene matches: 11.